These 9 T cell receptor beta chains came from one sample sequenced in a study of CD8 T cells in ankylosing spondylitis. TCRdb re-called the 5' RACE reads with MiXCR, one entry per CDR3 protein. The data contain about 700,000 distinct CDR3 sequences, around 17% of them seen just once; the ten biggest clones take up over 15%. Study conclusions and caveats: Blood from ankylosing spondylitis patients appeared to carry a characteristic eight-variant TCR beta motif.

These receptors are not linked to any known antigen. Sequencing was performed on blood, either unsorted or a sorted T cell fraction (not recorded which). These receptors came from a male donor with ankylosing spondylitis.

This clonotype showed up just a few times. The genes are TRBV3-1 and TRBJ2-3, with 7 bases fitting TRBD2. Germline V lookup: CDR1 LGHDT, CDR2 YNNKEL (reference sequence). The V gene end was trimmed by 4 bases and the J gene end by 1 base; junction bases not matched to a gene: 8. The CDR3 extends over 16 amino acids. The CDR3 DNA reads TGTGCCAGCAGCCGAGGTGCCACTAGCGGCACAGATACGCAGTATTTT. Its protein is CASSRGATSGTDTQYF.

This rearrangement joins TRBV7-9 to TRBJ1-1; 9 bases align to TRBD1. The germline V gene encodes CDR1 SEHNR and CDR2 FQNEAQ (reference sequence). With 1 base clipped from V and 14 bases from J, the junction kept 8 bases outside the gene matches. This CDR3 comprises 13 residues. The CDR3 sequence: CASSLETGGGRFF. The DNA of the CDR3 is TGTGCCAGCAGCTTAGAAACAGGGGGCGGACGGTTCTTT.

Here the CDR3 reads CASSAGGYQPQHF. The DNA for the CDR3 is TGCGCCAGCAGTGCTGGGGGGTATCAGCCCCAGCATTTT. This chain uses TRBV10-2 with TRBJ1-5; tentative D call: TRBD1 (5 bases). CDR1 and CDR2 from the germline V gene are WSHSY and SAAADI. The germline V and J ends were trimmed by 4 bases and 5 bases, with 9 bases remaining between them. The CDR3 loop spans 13 amino acids.

CDR3 in DNA: TGTGCCAGCAGCGGAGCGGGGCGCGGTAATGAAAAACTGTTTTTT. Its translation: CASSGAGRGNEKLFF. This chain connects TRBV7-9 to TRBJ1-4; possible D gene TRBD1, 5 bases. The CDR3 covers 15 residues. Per the germline V gene, CDR1 is SEHNR and CDR2 is FQNEAQ (reference sequence). Trimming removed 5 bases from V and 4 bases from J, with 14 bases in between.

The CDR3 nucleotides read TGTGCCAGCAGCTTGGTTGGAGGGCTCCAAGGTCGGGGGCTATCGGGCTACACCTTC. Translated: CASSLVGGLQGRGLSGYTF. The rearrangement links TRBV5-4 to TRBJ1-2, with D perhaps matching TRBD1 (6 bases). Per germline, CDR1 SGHNT and CDR2 YYREEE (reference sequence). The germline V and J ends were trimmed by 0 bases and 8 bases, with 29 bases remaining between them. CDR3 length: 19 residues. The full variable domain, rest sourced from reference TRBV5-4 and TRBJ1-2, is ETGVTQSPTHLIKTRGQQVTLRCSSQSGHNTVSWYQQALGQGPQFIFQYYREEENGRGNFPPRFSGLQFPNYSSELNVNALELDDSALYLCASSLVGGLQGRGLSGYTFGSGTRLTVV.

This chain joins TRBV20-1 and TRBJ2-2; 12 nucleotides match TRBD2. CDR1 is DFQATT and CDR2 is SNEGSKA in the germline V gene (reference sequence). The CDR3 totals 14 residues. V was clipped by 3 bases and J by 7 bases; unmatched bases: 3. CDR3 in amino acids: CSARTSGRVGELFF. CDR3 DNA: TGCAGTGCTAGGACTAGCGGGAGAGTCGGGGAGCTGTTTTTT.

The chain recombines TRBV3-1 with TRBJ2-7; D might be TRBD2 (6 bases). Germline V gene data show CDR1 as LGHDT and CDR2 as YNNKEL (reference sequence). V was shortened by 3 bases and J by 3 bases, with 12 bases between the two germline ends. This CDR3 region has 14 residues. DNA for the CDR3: TGTGCCAGCAGCCACGTAAAAGCGGGCTACGAGCAGTACTTC. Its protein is CASSHVKAGYEQYF.

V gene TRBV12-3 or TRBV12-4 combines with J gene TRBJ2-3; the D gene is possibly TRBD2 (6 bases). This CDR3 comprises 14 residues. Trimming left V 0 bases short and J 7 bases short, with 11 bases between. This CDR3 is CASSLAGGLYTQYF. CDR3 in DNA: TGTGCCAGCAGTTTAGCGGGAGGACTTTATACGCAGTATTTT.

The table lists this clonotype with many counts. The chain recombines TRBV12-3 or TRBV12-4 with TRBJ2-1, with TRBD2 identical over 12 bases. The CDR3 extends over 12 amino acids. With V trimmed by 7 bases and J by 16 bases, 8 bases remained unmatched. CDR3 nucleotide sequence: TGTGCCAGCACCTTACTAGCGGGAGGACTCTTCTTC. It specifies CASTLLAGGLFF.